Sequencing of this TCR beta chain was carried out in a study of blood T cell repertoires in COVID-19. Per the original data handling: Amplified reference gene primers provided the basis for estimating nucleated cell counts. Some clones are missing from TCRdb's copy, which holds only in-frame ones; the method was immunoSEQ multiplex PCR. V, J and clone size are those of that table, while D and trimming were read from the DNA. The table has about 110,000 clones, roughly 88% seen once. The CDR3 has 15 amino acids. The V gene lost 7 bases and the J gene lost 0 bases, with 13 bases spanning the gap. Germline CDR1 MDHEN, CDR2 SYDVKM.

Sequencing was carried out using peripheral blood. The sequence was obtained from a woman aged 45 to 65 with active or convalescent COVID-19. The chain has TRBV28 and TRBJ2-4; tentative D call: TRBD2 (6 bases). CDR3 nucleotide sequence: TGTGCCAGCACCATCGGGGGTCTAGCCAAAAACATTCAGTACTTC. It encodes CASTIGGLAKNIQYF.